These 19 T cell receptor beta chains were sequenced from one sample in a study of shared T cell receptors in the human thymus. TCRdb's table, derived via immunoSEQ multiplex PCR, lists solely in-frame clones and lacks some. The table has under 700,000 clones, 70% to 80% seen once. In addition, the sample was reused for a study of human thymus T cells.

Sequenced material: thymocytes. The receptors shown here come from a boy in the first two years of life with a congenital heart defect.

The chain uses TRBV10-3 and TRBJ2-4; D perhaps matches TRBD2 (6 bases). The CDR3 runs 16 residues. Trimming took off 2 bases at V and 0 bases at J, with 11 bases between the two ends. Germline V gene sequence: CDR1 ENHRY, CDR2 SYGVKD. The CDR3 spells CAISEGGKLAKNIQYF. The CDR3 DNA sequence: TGTGCCATCAGTGAGGGGGGGAAACTAGCCAAAAACATTCAGTACTTC.

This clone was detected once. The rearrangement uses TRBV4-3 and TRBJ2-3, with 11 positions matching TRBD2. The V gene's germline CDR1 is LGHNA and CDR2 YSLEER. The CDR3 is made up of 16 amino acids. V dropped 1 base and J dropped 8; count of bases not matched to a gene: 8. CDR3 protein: CASSQATSGTPGTQYF. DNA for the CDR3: TGCGCCAGCAGCCAAGCGACTAGCGGGACTCCGGGTACGCAGTATTTT.

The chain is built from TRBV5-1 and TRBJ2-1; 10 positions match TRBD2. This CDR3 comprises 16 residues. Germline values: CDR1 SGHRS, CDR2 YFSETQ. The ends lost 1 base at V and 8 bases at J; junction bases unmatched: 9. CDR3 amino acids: CASSLKAGGSEDEQFF. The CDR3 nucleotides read TGCGCCAGCAGCTTGAAAGCGGGAGGGTCGGAGGATGAGCAGTTCTTC.

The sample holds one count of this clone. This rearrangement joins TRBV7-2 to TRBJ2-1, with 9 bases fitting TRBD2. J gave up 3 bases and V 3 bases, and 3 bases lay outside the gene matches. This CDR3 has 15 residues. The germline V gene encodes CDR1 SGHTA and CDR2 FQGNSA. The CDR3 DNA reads TGTGCCAGCAGCTTTACAGCGGGAGGCTACAATGAGCAGTTCTTC. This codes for CASSFTAGGYNEQFF.

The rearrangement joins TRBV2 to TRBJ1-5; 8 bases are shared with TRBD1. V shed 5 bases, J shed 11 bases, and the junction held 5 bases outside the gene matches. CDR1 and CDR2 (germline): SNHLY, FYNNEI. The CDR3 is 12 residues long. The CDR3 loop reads CASSLDRVTQHF. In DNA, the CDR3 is TGTGCCAGCAGTTTGGACAGGGTGACCCAGCATTTT.

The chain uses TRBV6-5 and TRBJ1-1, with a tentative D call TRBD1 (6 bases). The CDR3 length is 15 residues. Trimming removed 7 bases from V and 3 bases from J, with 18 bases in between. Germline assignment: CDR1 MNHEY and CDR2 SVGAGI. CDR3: CASTPSGDRDTEAFF. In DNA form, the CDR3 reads TGTGCCAGCACTCCATCAGGGGACCGGGACACTGAAGCTTTCTTT.

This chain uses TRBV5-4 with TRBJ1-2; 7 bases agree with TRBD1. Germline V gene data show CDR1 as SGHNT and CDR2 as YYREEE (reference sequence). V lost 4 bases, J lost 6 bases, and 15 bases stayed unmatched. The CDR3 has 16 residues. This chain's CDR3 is CASSLFNDRAEDGYTF. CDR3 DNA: TGTGCCAGCAGCCTCTTCAACGACAGGGCTGAGGATGGCTACACCTTC.

The CDR3 DNA follows: TGCAGCGTTTCTGACCCTAGCGGGGTCTACAATGAGCAGTTCTTC. Translated: CSVSDPSGVYNEQFF. The chain links TRBV29-1 to TRBJ2-1; TRBD2 matches at 9 bases. V lost 5 bases to trimming and J lost 3 bases; unmatched junction nucleotides: 8. The germline V gene has CDR1 SQVTM and CDR2 ANQGSEA. The CDR3 has 15 residues.

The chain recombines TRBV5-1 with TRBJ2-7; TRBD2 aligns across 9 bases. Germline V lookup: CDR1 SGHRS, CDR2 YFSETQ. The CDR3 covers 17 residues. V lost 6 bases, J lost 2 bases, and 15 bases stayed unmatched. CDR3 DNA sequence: TGCGCCAGCACCCCGGAGGGCGGCGGGAGGGCCCCCTACGAGCAGTACTTC. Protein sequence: CASTPEGGGRAPYEQYF.

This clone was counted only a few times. CDR3 DNA: TGTGCCAGCTCACCCACCGGCCTAGCGGGAGTGTCTTACAATGAGCAGTTCTTC. Its translation: CASSPTGLAGVSYNEQFF. V is TRBV18 and J is TRBJ2-1; TRBD2 agrees at 10 bases. The ends lost 3 bases at V and 4 bases at J; junction bases unmatched: 12. The CDR3 covers 18 residues. Looked up from germline, CDR1 is KGHSH and CDR2 is LQKENI.

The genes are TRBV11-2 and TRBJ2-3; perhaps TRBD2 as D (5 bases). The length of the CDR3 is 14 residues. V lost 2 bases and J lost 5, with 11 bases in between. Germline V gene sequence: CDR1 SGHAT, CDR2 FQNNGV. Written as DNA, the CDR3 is TGTGCCAGCAGCTTATTCAGGAGGAGAGATACGCAGTATTTT. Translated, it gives CASSLFRRRDTQYF.

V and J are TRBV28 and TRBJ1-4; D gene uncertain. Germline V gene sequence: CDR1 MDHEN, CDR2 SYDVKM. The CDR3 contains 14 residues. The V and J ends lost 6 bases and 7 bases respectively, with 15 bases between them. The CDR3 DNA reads TGTGCCAGCAGCCCACGAATACCGAGTGAAAAACTGTTTTTT. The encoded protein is CASSPRIPSEKLFF.

Here the CDR3 DNA reads TGCGCCAGCAGCCAGGGGGGAGGTCAGGGCCACAATCAGCCCCAGCATTTT. Its translation is CASSQGGGQGHNQPQHF. J is TRBJ1-5 and V is TRBV4-3; D might be TRBD1 (5 bases). Germline V gives CDR1 LGHNA, CDR2 YSLEER. V dropped 3 bases and J dropped 3 bases, with 18 bases sitting between them. The CDR3 has 17 amino acids.

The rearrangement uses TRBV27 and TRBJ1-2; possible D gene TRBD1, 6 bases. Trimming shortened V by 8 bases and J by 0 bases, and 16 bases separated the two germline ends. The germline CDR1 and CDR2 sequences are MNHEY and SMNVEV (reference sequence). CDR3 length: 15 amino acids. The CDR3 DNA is TGTGCCAGCCGCCCCGTCGGACAGCCTAACTATGGCTACACCTTC. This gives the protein CASRPVGQPNYGYTF.

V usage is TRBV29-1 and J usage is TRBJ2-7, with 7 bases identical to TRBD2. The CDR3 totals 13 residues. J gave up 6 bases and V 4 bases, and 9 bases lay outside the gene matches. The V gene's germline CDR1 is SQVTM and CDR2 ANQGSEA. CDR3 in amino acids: CSVGRGGAGEQYF. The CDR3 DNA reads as TGCAGCGTTGGTAGGGGAGGGGCTGGCGAGCAGTACTTC.

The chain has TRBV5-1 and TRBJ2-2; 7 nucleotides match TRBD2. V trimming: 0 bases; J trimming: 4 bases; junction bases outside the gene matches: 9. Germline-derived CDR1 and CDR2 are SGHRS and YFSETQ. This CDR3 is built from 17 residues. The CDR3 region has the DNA TGCGCCAGCAGCTTGGTATTTCGGGAGGCGGGCACCGGGGAGCTGTTTTTT. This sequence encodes CASSLVFREAGTGELFF.

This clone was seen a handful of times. The DNA of the CDR3 is TGCGCCAGCAGCTTGGATCGGTGGAACACTGAAGCTTTCTTT. Translation gives CASSLDRWNTEAFF. The rearrangement joins TRBV5-1 to TRBJ1-1; D unresolved. The CDR3 has 14 residues. CDR1 is SGHRS and CDR2 is YFSETQ in the germline V gene. The ends were cut back, 0 bases at V and 1 base at J, with 7 bases in the middle.

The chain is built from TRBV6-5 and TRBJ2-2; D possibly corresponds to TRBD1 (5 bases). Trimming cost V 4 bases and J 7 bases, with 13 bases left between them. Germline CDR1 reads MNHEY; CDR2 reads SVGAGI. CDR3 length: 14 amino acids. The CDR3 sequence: CASSSQGPIGELFF. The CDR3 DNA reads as TGTGCCAGCAGTTCGCAGGGCCCTATCGGGGAGCTGTTTTTT.

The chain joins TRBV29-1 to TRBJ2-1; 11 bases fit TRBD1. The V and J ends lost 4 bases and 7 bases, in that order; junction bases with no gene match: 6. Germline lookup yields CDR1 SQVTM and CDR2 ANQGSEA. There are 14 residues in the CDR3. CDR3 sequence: CSVGTGGGMNEQFF. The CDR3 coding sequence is TGCAGCGTTGGGACAGGGGGCGGGATGAATGAGCAGTTCTTC.